This T cell receptor beta chain was captured in a study of human T cells and chemical hapten exposure. TCRdb independently ran MiXCR on the RACE reads; one entry per CDR3 protein. This table holds about 64,000 distinct CDR3 sequences, around 10% found once. Time point of the sample: patch test 3, about 24 weeks after DPC sensitization. Described treatment: therapeutic diphenylcyclopropenone sensitization with weekly scalp DPC. Trimming at V came to 4 bases and at J to 0 bases, leaving 5 bases not matched to a gene. The germline V gene encodes CDR1 SGHNT and CDR2 YYREEE (reference sequence). The CDR3 loop spans 15 amino acids.

J is TRBJ2-5 and V is TRBV5-4; 8 nucleotides line up with TRBD2. The receptor's source is a woman under 40 with alopecia areata. Some clones in this sample may be carry-over from other donors' samples. This sample comprised whole blood, obtained in connection with sensitization to the hapten diphenylcyclopropenone (DPC). For the CDR3, the DNA is TGTGCCAGCAGCACGGGACTAGAGTACCAAGAGACCCAGTACTTC. Protein: CASSTGLEYQETQYF.